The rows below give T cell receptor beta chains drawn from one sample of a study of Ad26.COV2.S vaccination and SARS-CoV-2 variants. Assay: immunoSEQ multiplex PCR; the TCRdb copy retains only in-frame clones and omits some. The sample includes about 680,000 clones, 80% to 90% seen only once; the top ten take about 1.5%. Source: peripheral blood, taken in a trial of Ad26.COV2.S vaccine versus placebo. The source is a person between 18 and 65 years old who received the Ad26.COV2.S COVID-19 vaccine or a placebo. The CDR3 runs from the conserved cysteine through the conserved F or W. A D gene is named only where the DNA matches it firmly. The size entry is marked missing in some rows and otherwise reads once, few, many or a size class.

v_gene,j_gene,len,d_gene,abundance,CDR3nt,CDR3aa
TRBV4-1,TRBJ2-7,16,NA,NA,TGCGCCAGCAGCCAAGGGGCCCGGCAGGGGAGTGGTGAGCAGTACTTC,CASSQGARQGSGEQYF
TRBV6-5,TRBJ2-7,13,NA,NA,TGTGCCAGCAGTTACGGGACTCTCTACGAGCAGTACTTC,CASSYGTLYEQYF
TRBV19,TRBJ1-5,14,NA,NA,TGTGCCAGTATTGGGGAGGGGAGGAATCAGCCCCAGCATTTT,CASIGEGRNQPQHF
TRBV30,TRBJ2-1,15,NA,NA,TGTGCCTGGAGTATTACAGGAGAATTCTACAATGAGCAGTTCTTC,CAWSITGEFYNEQFF
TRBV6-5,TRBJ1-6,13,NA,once,TGTGCCACTTCGCGGGTCTATAATTCACCCCTCCACTTT,CATSRVYNSPLHF
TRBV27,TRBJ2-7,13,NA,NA,TGTGCCAGCAGTTTACGAGGGGCCTACGAGCAGTACTTC,CASSLRGAYEQYF
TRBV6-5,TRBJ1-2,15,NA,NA,TGTGCCAGCAGGCCTGTTAGTGCATCTAACTATGGCTACACCTTC,CASRPVSASNYGYTF
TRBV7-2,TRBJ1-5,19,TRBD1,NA,TGTGCCAGCAGCCCATATAGGACAGGGGGCGCGATGGGCAATCAGCCCCAGCATTTT,CASSPYRTGGAMGNQPQHF
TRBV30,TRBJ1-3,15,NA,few,TGTGCCTGGGTTCCCCCGGAGAACTCTGGAAACACCATATATTTT,CAWVPPENSGNTIYF
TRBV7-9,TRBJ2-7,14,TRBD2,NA,TGTGCCAGCAGCCGTCTAGGCGGGAGTTACGAGCAGTACTTC,CASSRLGGSYEQYF
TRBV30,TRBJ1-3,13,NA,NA,TGTGCCTGGAGTGTATCCTCTGGAAACACCATATATTTT,CAWSVSSGNTIYF
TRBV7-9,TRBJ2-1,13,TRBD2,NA,TGTGCCAGCCTTATAGCGGGAGTCAATGAGCAGTTCTTC,CASLIAGVNEQFF
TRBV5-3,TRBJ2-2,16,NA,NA,TGTGCCAGAACACGGGGTACGGGGGTCCCCCCCGGGGAGCTGTTTTTT,CARTRGTGVPPGELFF
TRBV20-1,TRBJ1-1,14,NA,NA,TGCAGTGCTAGTTCCTTGAGTGGTTGGACTGAAGCTTTCTTT,CSASSLSGWTEAFF
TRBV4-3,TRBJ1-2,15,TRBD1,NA,TGCGCCAGCAGCCAAACCGACAGGGTCCACTATGGCTACACCTTC,CASSQTDRVHYGYTF
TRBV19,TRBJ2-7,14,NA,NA,TGTGCCAGTAGTATCGACCGGTCGTCCTACGAGCAGTACTTC,CASSIDRSSYEQYF
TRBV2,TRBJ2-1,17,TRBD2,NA,TGTGCCAGCAGGGAAACCCCTGGACTAGCGGGAGACCTTGAGCAGTTCTTC,CASRETPGLAGDLEQFF
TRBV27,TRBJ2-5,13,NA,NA,TGTGCCAGCAGCCCCGGCCCTGGAGGGACCCAGTACTTC,CASSPGPGGTQYF
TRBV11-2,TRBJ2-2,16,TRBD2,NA,TGTGCCAGCAGCTTACCGGCTAGCGGGGCTTATGGGGAGCTGTTTTTT,CASSLPASGAYGELFF
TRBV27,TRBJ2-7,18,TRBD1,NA,TGTGCCAGCAGTCTACTGGGACAGGGAGCTAGGTCCTTCTACGAGCAGTACTTC,CASSLLGQGARSFYEQYF
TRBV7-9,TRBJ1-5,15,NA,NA,TGTGCCAGCAGCTTAGGGGTGGGGGCTGGGCAGCCCCAGCATTTT,CASSLGVGAGQPQHF
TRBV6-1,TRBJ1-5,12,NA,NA,TGTGCCAGCAGTGAACTCCGGACACGCCAGCATTTT,CASSELRTRQHF
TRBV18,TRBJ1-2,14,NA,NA,TGTGCCAGCTCCCCGGGATCTGAGAACTATGGCTACACCTTC,CASSPGSENYGYTF
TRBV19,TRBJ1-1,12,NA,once,TGTGCCAGTAGTCGAACAGGGCCCGAAGCTTTCTTT,CASSRTGPEAFF
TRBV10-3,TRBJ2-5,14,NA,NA,TGTGCCATCAGTCCAGAGGGGGGGCAAGAGACCCAGTACTTC,CAISPEGGQETQYF
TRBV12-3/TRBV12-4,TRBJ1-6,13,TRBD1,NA,TGTGCCAGCAGGCAGGGGGCTGATTCACCCCTCCACTTT,CASRQGADSPLHF
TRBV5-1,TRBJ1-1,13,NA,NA,TGCGCCAGCAGCCCGGGAGCGAACACTGAAGCTTTCTTT,CASSPGANTEAFF
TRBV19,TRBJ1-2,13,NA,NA,TGTGCCAGTAGCCGGGACACCCTCTATGGCTACACCTTC,CASSRDTLYGYTF
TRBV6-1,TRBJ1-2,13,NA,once,TGTGCCAGCAGTGAGGGGGGGACCTATGGCTACACCTTC,CASSEGGTYGYTF
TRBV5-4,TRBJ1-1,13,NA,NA,TGTGCCAGCAGCTCAGCTGTGAACACTGAAGCTTTCTTT,CASSSAVNTEAFF
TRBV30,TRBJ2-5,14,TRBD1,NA,TGTGCCTGGAGTGCGGACAGGTACCAAGAGACCCAGTACTTC,CAWSADRYQETQYF
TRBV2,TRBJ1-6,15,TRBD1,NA,TGTGCCAGCCTGAGGGAGGCAGGGGGTAGTTCACCCCTCCACTTT,CASLREAGGSSPLHF
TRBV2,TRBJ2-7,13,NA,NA,TGTGCCAGCAGTGAAACACCGACCTACGAGCAGTACTTC,CASSETPTYEQYF
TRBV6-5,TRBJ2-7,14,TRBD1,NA,TGTGCCAGCAGTCCGGGACAGGGAACCTACGAGCAGTACTTC,CASSPGQGTYEQYF
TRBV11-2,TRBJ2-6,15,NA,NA,TGTGCCAGCAGCTTAGATAGTTCCGGGGCCAACGTCCTGACTTTC,CASSLDSSGANVLTF
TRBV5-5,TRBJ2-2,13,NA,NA,TGTGCCAGCAGCTTGGTCCACACCGGGGAGCTGTTTTTT,CASSLVHTGELFF
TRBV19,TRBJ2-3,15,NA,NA,TGTGCCAGTAGTATAGGGCGGTCAAGCACAGATACGCAGTATTTT,CASSIGRSSTDTQYF
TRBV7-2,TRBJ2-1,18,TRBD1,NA,TGTGCCAGCAGCTTAAATGGACCCGGGCAGGGGGTTGGCCCGAGCCAGTTCTTC,CASSLNGPGQGVGPSQFF
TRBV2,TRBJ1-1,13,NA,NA,TGTGCCAGCAGGAGGGAGACGAACACTGAAGCTTTCTTT,CASRRETNTEAFF
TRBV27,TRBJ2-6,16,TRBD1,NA,TGTGCCAGCGGACAGGTGCCGGTCTCTGGGGCCAACGTCCTGACTTTC,CASGQVPVSGANVLTF
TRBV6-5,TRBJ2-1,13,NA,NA,TGTGCCAGCAGTTACGTTGCGGGGCCAGGGTTGTTCTTC,CASSYVAGPGLFF
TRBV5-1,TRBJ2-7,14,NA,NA,TGCGCCAGCGGCTCTAGGGGGATCCCCTACGAGCAGTACTTC,CASGSRGIPYEQYF